This T cell receptor beta chain derives from a study of blood T cell repertoires in COVID-19. In the original processing: Amplification of reference gene primers was used by the study to estimate nucleated cell counts. The table came from immunoSEQ multiplex PCR; TCRdb's copy has only in-frame clones and leaves some out. That table gives V, J and clone size, and the DNA gave D and trimming. The table shows approximately 28,000 clones, with around 72% occurring only once. Germline V gene lookup returns CDR1 ENHRY and CDR2 SYGVKD. This CDR3 region has 12 residues. V dropped 5 bases and J dropped 7 bases, with 8 bases sitting between them.

This clonotype was sampled from a boy between 2 and 15 years old with active or convalescent COVID-19. Source material: peripheral blood. The chain couples TRBV10-3 to TRBJ1-4; no clear D gene. The CDR3 loop reads CAISREAEKLFF. The CDR3 DNA follows: TGTGCCATCAGTCGGGAGGCTGAAAAACTGTTTTTT.